This entry lists 10 T cell receptor beta chains sequenced from one sample in a study of blood T cell repertoires in COVID-19. The repertoire was sequenced with immunoSEQ multiplex PCR; TCRdb's copy has only in-frame clones and lacks some. The table lists about 110,000 clones, around four fifths of them singletons. The sequenced material came from peripheral blood. These receptor sequences come from a woman aged 70-85 years with acute or convalescent COVID-19.

The chain recombines TRBV16 with TRBJ1-2; 10 bases fit TRBD1. The germline V gene encodes CDR1 KGHSY and CDR2 FQNENV. This CDR3 is 16 amino acids long. V trimming: 5 bases; J trimming: 7 bases; junction bases outside the gene matches: 13. In DNA form, the CDR3 reads TGTGCCAGCAGCGAGAGATATAGACAGGGGGCCTCTGGCTACACCTTC. Amino acids: CASSERYRQGASGYTF.

V is TRBV5-1 and J is TRBJ1-3; D gene ambiguous. Trimming stripped 3 bases from V and 2 bases from J, with 6 bases between. The CDR3 loop spans 13 amino acids. Germline V lookup: CDR1 SGHRS, CDR2 YFSETQ. The CDR3 is CASSYGPGNTIYF. The CDR3 bases are TGCGCCAGCAGCTACGGTCCTGGAAACACCATATATTTT.

The gene calls are TRBV4-2 and TRBJ2-1; 8 bases map to TRBD2. This CDR3 has 15 residues. V lost 4 bases and J lost 3; bases outside the gene matches: 5. Per the germline V gene, CDR1 is LGHNA and CDR2 is YNFKEQ. CDR3 residues: CASSRQREIYNEQFF. The CDR3 nucleotides are TGTGCCAGCAGCCGGCAGCGGGAGATCTACAATGAGCAGTTCTTC.

CDR3 protein: CASSLGGVGGLPGNTIYF. DNA of the CDR3: TGTGCCAGCAGCTTAGGGGGAGTTGGGGGCCTTCCCGGAAACACCATATATTTT. The rearrangement joins TRBV7-2 to TRBJ1-3, with TRBD1 as a possible D gene (6 bases). V was trimmed by 1 base and J by 4 bases, leaving 20 bases between them. The length of the CDR3 is 18 residues. Germline V gene data show CDR1 as SGHTA and CDR2 as FQGNSA. Based on the CDR3 plus reference TRBV7-2 and TRBJ1-3, the full variable domain is GAGVSQSPSNKVTEKGKDVELRCDPISGHTALYWYRQSLGQGLEFLIYFQGNSAPDKSGLPSDRFSAERTGGSVSTLTIQRTQQEDSAVYLCASSLGGVGGLPGNTIYFGEGSWLTVV.

This clone was detected many times. In nucleotides, the CDR3 is TGTGCCAGCAGTGTAAGGGGACTAGCGGCAGATACGCAGTATTTT. This codes for CASSVRGLAADTQYF. The V gene is TRBV2, the J gene TRBJ2-3, with 11 positions matching TRBD2. Germline V CDR1 and CDR2: SNHLY, FYNNEI. J lost 4 bases, V lost 4 bases, and 4 bases had no gene match. The CDR3 consists of 15 residues. The variable domain in full, completed from reference TRBV2 and TRBJ2-3, reads EPEVTQTPSHQVTQMGQEVILRCVPISNHLYFYWYRQILGQKVEFLVSFYNNEISEKSEIFDDQFSVERPDGSNFTLKIRSTKLEDSAMYFCASSVRGLAADTQYFGPGTRLTVL.

The V gene is TRBV3-1 (or the pseudogene TRBV3-2), the J gene TRBJ1-1, with 7 nucleotides matching TRBD1. With V trimmed by 5 bases and J by 2 bases, 5 bases remained unmatched. This CDR3 comprises 14 residues. CDR1 LGHDT and CDR2 YNNKEL come from the germline V gene (reference sequence). In DNA form, the CDR3 reads TGTGCCAGCAGCTATCGGACAGGAAACACTGAAGCTTTCTTT. Amino acid sequence: CASSYRTGNTEAFF.

The gene calls are TRBV18 and TRBJ2-2; D is perhaps TRBD2 (5 bases). This CDR3 spans 16 amino acids. Looked up from germline, CDR1 is KGHSH and CDR2 is LQKENI. V was cut by 2 bases and J by 0 bases, with 10 bases left in between. The CDR3 sequence is CASSPGSGTNTGELFF. Written as DNA, the CDR3 is TGTGCCAGCTCACCAGGGAGCGGCACGAACACCGGGGAGCTGTTTTTT.

V gene TRBV5-1 combines with J gene TRBJ2-5; D perhaps matches TRBD2 (6 bases). Trimming pared 4 bases from V and 5 bases from J, leaving 12 bases between. The CDR3 totals 13 residues. Germline CDR1 SGHRS, CDR2 YFSETQ. The CDR3 loop reads CASSRDSRETQYF. DNA for the CDR3: TGCGCCAGCAGCCGGGACTCTCGCGAGACCCAGTACTTC.

This clone was counted a few times. This chain joins TRBV6-4 and TRBJ2-2; D unclear. Trimming pared 5 bases from V and 1 base from J, leaving 8 bases between. CDR1 is MRHNA, CDR2 SNTAGT, per germline. The CDR3 is 14 residues long. The CDR3 coding sequence is TGTGCCAGCAGTCTACGAGAGAACACCGGGGAGCTGTTTTTT. Protein product: CASSLRENTGELFF.

The chain combines TRBV27 with TRBJ1-1; D remains ambiguous. Trimming cost V 6 bases and J 1 base, with 9 bases left between them. Germline V gene lookup returns CDR1 MNHEY and CDR2 SMNVEV (reference sequence). This CDR3 has 13 amino acids. CDR3 protein: CASRLRPNTEAFF. For the CDR3, the DNA is TGTGCCAGCAGATTGCGCCCGAACACTGAAGCTTTCTTT.